This T cell receptor (beta chain) was profiled in a study of OX40 agonist ivuxolimab in advanced cancers. Looking at the study overall: Ivuxolimab was a fully human IgG2 agonistic monoclonal antibody targeting the costimulatory receptor OX40 (CD134). Intravenous ivuxolimab was administered to patients every 2 weeks at six dose levels: 0.01, 0.1, 0.3, 1.5, 3 and 10 mg/kg. Of the approximately 50 patients in dose escalation, some 20 had hepatocellular carcinoma, about 15 had melanoma, 9 had renal cell carcinoma and 9 had head and neck cancer. The dose-escalation cohort was about 83% male with a mean age of about 65 years, ranging from roughly 20 to 85. Patients were allowed to have had prior anti-PD-1, anti-PD-L1 or anti-CTLA-4 therapy, and around 41% of the dose-escalation patients had previously received checkpoint inhibitors. Partial responses were achieved by three dose-escalation patients, of whom one had hepatocellular carcinoma and two had cutaneous melanoma. Peripheral TCRbeta sequencing was intended to test whether TCR sequence diversity was altered and clonal T-cell expansion was caused by ivuxolimab. The paper describes the monotherapy dose-escalation part (N = 52 patients) of the phase I trial of ivuxolimab.

Concerning this clone itself: This receptor's antigen is unknown. The record has no base qualities; no much larger clone is one base away.

Study-wide conclusions, independent of this receptor: Antigen specificity was not determined for the clonally expanded peripheral T cells. After ivuxolimab, CD8+ T cells had more expanded clones than CD4+ T cells on average. Low levels of normalized T-cell clonal expansion were also seen in some nonresponding patients. At doses of 0.1 to 3.0 mg/kg, clonal expansion of both CD4+ and CD8+ blood T cells was observed from baseline to week 6. In partial responders in the 0.1-3.0 mg/kg groups, normalized peripheral clonal expansion was found to be among the lowest, especially among CD8+ T cells.

For this chain, trimming is 2 bases at the V end and 3 bases at the J end, and the number of junction bases without a gene match is 4. From cysteine to phenylalanine, the CDR3 is 15 amino acids long. Of all the DNA, just the CDR3 is kept, 45 bases in frame from base 1. CDR1 and CDR2 (MNHNS, SASEGT) derive from the germline V gene. Patients with a history of autoimmune disease or receiving systemic immunosuppression were excluded from the trial. Peripheral blood for TCR sequencing was collected from all dose cohorts at baseline, on cycle 4 day 1, and on cycle 7 day 1. Samples were obtained from an open-label, multicenter, first-in-human phase I dose-escalation trial of ivuxolimab. Adults with locally advanced or metastatic melanoma, renal cell, hepatocellular, or head and neck squamous cell carcinoma were enrolled in the trial. Before TCR sequencing, CD4+ T cells and CD8+ T cells from peripheral blood were sorted into separate populations.

For sequencing of the TCRbeta CDR3 region, genomic DNA was extracted from the sorted cells. TCRbeta CDR3 regions were sequenced using the immunoSEQ Assay. The table was pulled from immuneACCESS by TCRdb, which kept in-frame rearrangements only. Such tables lose some clones; where checked, under half of the loss comes from unresolved V genes, and the rest has no known cause. Within this sample are about 28,000 clones, with around nine tenths of them counted one time only. Roughly 40% of the sample rests with the top ten. The sequence links TRBV6-1 to TRBJ1-3; the central 7 bases match TRBD1. The clonotype originates from an adult with an advanced solid tumor such as melanoma, head and neck, liver or kidney cancer. The input for sequencing was CD4+ or CD8+ T cells sorted from blood, taken in a trial of the OX40 agonist ivuxolimab. The CDR3 corresponds to CASSEFPGGGNTIYF. The nucleotide sequence reads as follows: TGTGCCAGCAGTGAATTTCCAGGGGGTGGAAACACCATATATTTT.